Sequencing of this T cell receptor (beta chain) was carried out in a study of blood T cells in healthy people across ages. The authors ran a second PCR of 7 to 11 cycles using a sample-barcoded 5' primer and a J-beta primer mix. TCRdb itself ran the 5' RACE reads through MiXCR, one entry per CDR3 protein. Of 2 million or so distinct CDR3 sequences in the sample, roughly 49% are singletons; the top ten hold approximately 2.1%. CDR1 SGHTA and CDR2 FQGNSA come from the germline V gene. The CDR3 contains 14 residues. The sequencing input was blood. The rearrangement links TRBV7-2 to TRBJ2-7; 7 bases map to TRBD1. The J call is doubtful: the DNA matches TRBJ2-5 better. The clonotype originates from a woman in her 40s in good health. CDR3 nucleotide sequence: TGTGCCAGCAGCGTGGGACAGTCTGGCGAGACCCAGTACTTC. Encoded protein: CASSVGQSGETQYF.